The rows below give T cell receptor beta chains drawn from one sample of a study of CD8 T cells in ankylosing spondylitis. TCRdb passed the 5' RACE reads through MiXCR, listing each CDR3 protein once. Of about 800,000 distinct CDR3 sequences listed, approximately 12% are singletons. What was sequenced was blood, either unsorted or a sorted T cell fraction (not recorded which). These receptors were collected from a male donor with ankylosing spondylitis. The CDR3 runs from the conserved cysteine through the conserved F or W. The order of the fields is D gene, J gene, clone size, V gene, CDR3 protein, CDR3 DNA. D genes are given only for firm matches. The size field is filled for only some rows; it gives once, few, many or a size class.

>-|TRBJ2-3|few|TRBV4-3
CASSQDHRATDTQYF
TGCGCCAGCAGCCAAGATCACAGAGCCACAGATACGCAGTATTTT
>-|TRBJ1-2|-|TRBV20-1
CSARRPQGNYGYTF
TGCAGTGCTAGAAGACCCCAGGGAAACTATGGCTACACCTTC
>-|TRBJ2-3|few|TRBV6-1
CASSEAGYWGDTQYF
TGTGCCAGCAGTGAAGCGGGATATTGGGGAGATACGCAGTATTTT
>-|TRBJ1-2|few|TRBV29-1
CSEGNNYGYTF
TGCAGCGAAGGGAATAACTATGGCTACACCTTC
>TRBD2|TRBJ2-1|-|TRBV20-1
CSARLAGVWNEQFF
TGCAGTGCAAGACTAGCGGGAGTATGGAATGAGCAGTTCTTC
>-|TRBJ2-5|few|TRBV12-3/TRBV12-4
CASSLRGGVMETQYF
TGTGCCAGCAGTTTAAGGGGAGGCGTCATGGAGACCCAGTACTTC
>-|TRBJ1-1|many|TRBV5-1
CASSLAKNTEAFF
TGCGCCAGCAGCTTGGCCAAGAACACTGAAGCTTTCTTT
>-|TRBJ1-2|few|TRBV27
CASSSFSDSFNYGYTF
TGTGCCAGCAGTTCCTTCTCTGACAGCTTTAACTATGGCTACACCTTC
>TRBD2|TRBJ2-3|few|TRBV27
CASVHRPLAGGDTQYF
TGTGCCAGCGTACATAGACCTCTAGCGGGAGGAGATACGCAGTATTTT
>TRBD1|TRBJ1-5|few|TRBV20-1
CSARDTGTGGRQHF
TGCAGTGCTAGAGATACTGGGACAGGGGGGCGGCAGCATTTT
>-|TRBJ2-7|-|TRBV2
CASRGIRLTHEQYF
TGTGCCAGCAGAGGGATAAGGCTTACCCACGAGCAGTACTTC
>-|TRBJ1-2|many|TRBV12-3/TRBV12-4
CASSLRGTGYTF
TGTGCCAGCAGTTTAAGAGGGACTGGCTACACCTTC
>-|TRBJ1-1|-|TRBV7-9
CASSLMSAEAFF
TGTGCCAGCAGCTTAATGAGTGCTGAAGCTTTCTTT
>TRBD1|TRBJ1-1|-|TRBV4-2
CASSPRTGGNVNTEAFF
TGTGCCAGCAGCCCCCGGACAGGGGGTAATGTGAACACTGAAGCTTTCTTT
>TRBD1|TRBJ2-7|-|TRBV3-1
CASGTGGYEQYF
TGTGCCAGCGGGACAGGGGGCTACGAGCAGTACTTC
>-|TRBJ2-3|many|TRBV5-1
CASSLTREPRQYF
TGCGCCAGCAGCTTGACGAGGGAACCTCGGCAGTATTTT
>TRBD1|TRBJ1-2|few|TRBV10-3
CAISESGTGTGGYGYTF
TGTGCCATCAGTGAGTCCGGGACAGGGACGGGAGGCTATGGCTACACCTTC
>TRBD2|TRBJ2-7|-|TRBV11-2
CASSLPGRGVEQYF
TGTGCCAGCAGCTTACCCGGCCGGGGGGTGGAGCAGTACTTC
>-|TRBJ2-7|-|TRBV15
CATSRDRWDGYEQYF
TGTGCCACCAGCAGAGATCGATGGGATGGCTACGAGCAGTACTTC
>TRBD2|TRBJ2-7|many|TRBV5-6
CASSLSGRWHEQYF
TGTGCCAGCAGCTTAAGCGGGAGATGGCACGAGCAGTACTTC
>TRBD2|TRBJ2-7|-|TRBV28
CASRRTSGRGEQYF
TGTGCCAGCCGGCGGACTAGCGGGAGAGGCGAGCAGTACTTC
>TRBD2|TRBJ2-7|many|TRBV20-1
CSAIPGLAGTSSYEQYF
TGCAGTGCTATTCCGGGACTAGCGGGTACTAGCTCCTACGAGCAGTACTTC
>-|TRBJ2-1|-|TRBV7-8
CASSLAPPSSYNEQFF
TGTGCCAGCAGCTTAGCGCCCCCTAGCTCCTACAATGAGCAGTTCTTC
>TRBD1|TRBJ1-1|-|TRBV7-9
CASSLGQGEGTEAFF
TGTGCCAGCAGCTTAGGACAGGGCGAGGGGACTGAAGCTTTCTTT
>-|TRBJ2-6|few|TRBV5-1
CASSLGGLGANVLTF
TGCGCCAGCAGCTTGGGGGGGCTTGGGGCCAACGTCCTGACTTTC
>-|TRBJ2-7|-|TRBV20-1
CSANRVEYEQYF
TGCAGTGCCAACAGGGTGGAATACGAGCAGTACTTC
>TRBD2|TRBJ2-7|few|TRBV25-1
CASSAVGRELSYEQYF
TGTGCCAGCAGTGCCGTCGGGCGGGAGCTCTCTTACGAGCAGTACTTC
>TRBD1|TRBJ1-2|-|TRBV12-3/TRBV12-4
CASRGTGKGPSYGYTF
TGTGCCAGCAGAGGGACAGGAAAGGGCCCTAGCTATGGCTACACCTTC
>-|TRBJ1-2|few|TRBV20-1
CSARNRAYGYTF
TGCAGTGCTAGAAACAGGGCCTATGGCTACACCTTC
>TRBD1|TRBJ2-2|-|TRBV12-3/TRBV12-4
CASSRQGVVVGELFF
TGTGCCAGCAGCAGACAGGGTGTGGTGGTGGGGGAGCTGTTTTTT